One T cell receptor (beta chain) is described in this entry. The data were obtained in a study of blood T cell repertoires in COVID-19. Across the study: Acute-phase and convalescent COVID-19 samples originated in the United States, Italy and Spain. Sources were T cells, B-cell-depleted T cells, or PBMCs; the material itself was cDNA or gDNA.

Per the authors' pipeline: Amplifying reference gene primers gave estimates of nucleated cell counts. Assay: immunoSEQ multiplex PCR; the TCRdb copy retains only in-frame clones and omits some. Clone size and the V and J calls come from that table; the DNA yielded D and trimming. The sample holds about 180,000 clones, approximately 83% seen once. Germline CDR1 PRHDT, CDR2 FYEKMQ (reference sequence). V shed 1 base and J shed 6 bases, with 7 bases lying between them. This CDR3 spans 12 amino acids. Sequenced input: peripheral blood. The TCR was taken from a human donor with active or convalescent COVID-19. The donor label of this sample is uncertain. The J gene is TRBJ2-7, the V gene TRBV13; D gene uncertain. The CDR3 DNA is TGTGCCAGCAGCTTAGCGGGTGGCGAGCAGTACTTC. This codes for CASSLAGGEQYF.